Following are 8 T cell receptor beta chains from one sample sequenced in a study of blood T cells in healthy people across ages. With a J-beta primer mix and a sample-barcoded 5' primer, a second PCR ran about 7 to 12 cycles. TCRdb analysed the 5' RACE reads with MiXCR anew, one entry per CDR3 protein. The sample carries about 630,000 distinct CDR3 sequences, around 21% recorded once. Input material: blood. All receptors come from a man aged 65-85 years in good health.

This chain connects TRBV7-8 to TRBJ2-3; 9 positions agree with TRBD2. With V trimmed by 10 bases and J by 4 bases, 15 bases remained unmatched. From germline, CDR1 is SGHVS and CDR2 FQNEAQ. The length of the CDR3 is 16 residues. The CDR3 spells CATRAGGRALADTQYF. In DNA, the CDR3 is TGTGCCACCCGAGCTGGCGGGAGGGCCCTCGCAGATACGCAGTATTTT.

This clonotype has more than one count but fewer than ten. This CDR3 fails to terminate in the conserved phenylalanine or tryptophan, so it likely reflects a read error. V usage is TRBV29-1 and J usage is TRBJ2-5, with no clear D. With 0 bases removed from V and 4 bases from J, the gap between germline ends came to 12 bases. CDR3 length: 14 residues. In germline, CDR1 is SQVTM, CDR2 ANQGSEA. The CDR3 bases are TGCAGCGTTGAAGATAAGCTGGCAGGAGAGACCCAGTACATC. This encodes CSVEDKLAGETQYI.

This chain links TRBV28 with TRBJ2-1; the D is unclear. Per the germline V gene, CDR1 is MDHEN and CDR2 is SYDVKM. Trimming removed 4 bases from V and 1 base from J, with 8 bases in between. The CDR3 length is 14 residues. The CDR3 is CASSYEQSYNEQFF. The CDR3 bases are TGTGCCAGCAGTTACGAGCAGTCCTACAATGAGCAGTTCTTC.

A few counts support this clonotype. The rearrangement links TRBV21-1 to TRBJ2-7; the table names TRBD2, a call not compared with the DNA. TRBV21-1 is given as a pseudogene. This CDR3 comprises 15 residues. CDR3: CASPRGLAAQYEQYF. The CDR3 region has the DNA TGTGCCAGTCCCAGGGGGCTAGCGGCCCAATACGAGCAGTACTTC.

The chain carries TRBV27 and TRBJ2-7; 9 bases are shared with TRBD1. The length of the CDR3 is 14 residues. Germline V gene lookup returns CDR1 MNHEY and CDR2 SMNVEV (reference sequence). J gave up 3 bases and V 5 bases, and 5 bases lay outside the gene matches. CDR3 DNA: TGTGCCAGCAGTCGACAGGGGGGGGACTACGAGCAGTACTTC. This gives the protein CASSRQGGDYEQYF.

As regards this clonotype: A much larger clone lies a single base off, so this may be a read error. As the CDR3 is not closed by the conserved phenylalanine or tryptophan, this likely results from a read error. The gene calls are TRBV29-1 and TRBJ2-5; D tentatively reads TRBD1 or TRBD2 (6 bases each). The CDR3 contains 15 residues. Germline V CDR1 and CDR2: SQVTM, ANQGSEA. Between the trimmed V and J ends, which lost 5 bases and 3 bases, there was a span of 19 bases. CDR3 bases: TGCAGCGTTAAGGGGGGTGTCCGGAGTAAAGAGACCCAGTACTCC. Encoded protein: CSVKGGVRSKETQYS.

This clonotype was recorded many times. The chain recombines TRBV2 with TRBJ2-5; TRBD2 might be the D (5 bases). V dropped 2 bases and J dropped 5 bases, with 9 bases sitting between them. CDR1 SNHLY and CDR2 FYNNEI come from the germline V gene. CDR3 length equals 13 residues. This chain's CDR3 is CASSELEGETQYF. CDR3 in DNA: TGTGCCAGCAGTGAACTAGAGGGCGAGACCCAGTACTTC. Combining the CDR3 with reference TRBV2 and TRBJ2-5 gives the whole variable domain EPEVTQTPSHQVTQMGQEVILRCVPISNHLYFYWYRQILGQKVEFLVSFYNNEISEKSEIFDDQFSVERPDGSNFTLKIRSTKLEDSAMYFCASSELEGETQYFGPGTRLLVL.

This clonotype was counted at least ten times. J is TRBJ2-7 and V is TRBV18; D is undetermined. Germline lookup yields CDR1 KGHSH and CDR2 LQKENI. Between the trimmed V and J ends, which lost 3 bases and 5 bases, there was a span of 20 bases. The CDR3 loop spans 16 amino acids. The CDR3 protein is CASSPSPGGPLDEQYF. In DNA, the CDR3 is TGTGCCAGCTCACCTTCTCCAGGCGGACCCCTCGACGAGCAGTACTTC.